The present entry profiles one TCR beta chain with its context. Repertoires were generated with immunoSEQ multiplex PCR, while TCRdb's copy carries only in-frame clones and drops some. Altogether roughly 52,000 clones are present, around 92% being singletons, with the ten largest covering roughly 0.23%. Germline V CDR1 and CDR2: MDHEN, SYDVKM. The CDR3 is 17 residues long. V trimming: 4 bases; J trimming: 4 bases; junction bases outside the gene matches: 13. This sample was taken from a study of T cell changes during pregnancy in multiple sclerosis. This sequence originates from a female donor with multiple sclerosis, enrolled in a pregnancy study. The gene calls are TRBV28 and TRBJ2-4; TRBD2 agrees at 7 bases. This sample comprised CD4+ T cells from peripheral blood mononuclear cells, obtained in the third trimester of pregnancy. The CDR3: CASSSSWGGKSKNIQYF. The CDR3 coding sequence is TGTGCCAGCAGTTCATCCTGGGGAGGGAAGAGTAAAAACATTCAGTACTTC.